The 11 T cell receptor beta chains below all came from one sample that was sequenced in a study of regulatory T cells in long-lasting Graves disease. Time point given: newly diagnosed GD, antithyroid drugs for less than 3 months. PBMCs were the source of the RNA used for TCR sequencing. Both iRepertoire HTBI primers and Arm-PCR of CDR3 regions were used to build the TCR beta libraries. TCRdb fed the multiplex PCR reads into MiXCR, producing one record per CDR3 protein. This repertoire shows fewer than 550,000 distinct CDR3 sequences, over 15% found once; its top ten account for around 23%. The same sample was also studied in work on T cells in Graves' hyperthyroidism and ophthalmopathy.

Here the sequenced sample was peripheral blood mononuclear cells (PBMCs), taken at new diagnosis, from a patient treated with antithyroid drugs. The source of these receptors is a woman younger than 30 with Graves disease.

There are many counts of this clonotype. The chain employs TRBV27 and TRBJ2-3, with D possibly being TRBD1 (6 bases). Germline loops: CDR1 MNHEY, CDR2 SMNVEV (reference sequence). Deletions cut 6 bases from V and 1 base from J, with 14 bases between. The length of the CDR3 is 15 residues. CDR3 loop: CASRNRDTRTDTQYF. The CDR3 DNA is TGTGCCAGCAGAAACCGGGACACCCGCACAGATACGCAGTATTTT.

In this sample, this clonotype turned up many times. This CDR3 is CASSLYINQPQHF. The CDR3 DNA is TGTGCCAGCAGTTTATACATTAATCAGCCCCAGCATTTT. V gene TRBV28 combines with J gene TRBJ1-5; D gene unclear. V lost 1 base, J lost 4 bases, and 5 bases lay in between. From germline, CDR1 is MDHEN and CDR2 SYDVKM. The CDR3 extends over 13 amino acids.

The chain carries TRBV6-1 and TRBJ1-1; a weak D match, TRBD1 (5 bases). Germline V CDR1 and CDR2: MNHNS, SASEGT. V was clipped by 1 base and J by 1 base, with 7 bases between them. There are 14 residues in the CDR3. The CDR3, as DNA: TGTGCCAGCAGTGAAGGACAGCGGAACACTGAAGCTTTCTTT. This codes for CASSEGQRNTEAFF.

This clonotype was recorded many times. The rearrangement joins TRBV6-5 to TRBJ2-3; TRBD2 matches at 9 bases. V gave up 0 bases and J gave up 5 bases; unmatched junction bases: 6. Germline-derived CDR1 and CDR2 are MNHEY and SVGAGI. The CDR3 has 16 residues. The CDR3 loop is CASSYSLAGWVDTQYF. The CDR3 DNA is TGTGCCAGCAGTTACTCGCTAGCGGGATGGGTAGATACGCAGTATTTT.

The chain recombines TRBV29-1 with TRBJ2-1; 7 positions match TRBD2. This CDR3 is built from 16 residues. The germline V gene has CDR1 SQVTM and CDR2 ANQGSEA. Trimming cost V 0 bases and J 0 bases; bases outside gene matches: 5. CDR3 nucleotides: TGCAGCGTTGAAGACCGACTAGCTAGCTCCTACAATGAGCAGTTCTTC. Translation gives CSVEDRLASSYNEQFF.

This clonotype was counted at least ten times. The chain recombines TRBV20-1 with TRBJ1-1; D possibly corresponds to TRBD1 (6 bases). Trimming cost V 6 bases and J 4 bases, with 12 bases left between them. CDR3 length: 12 residues. Germline-derived CDR1 and CDR2 are DFQATT and SNEGSKA (reference sequence). For the CDR3, the DNA is TGCAGTGCACAGGACAGAGGCACTGAAGCTTTCTTT. Translation: CSAQDRGTEAFF.

This clonotype occurred a few times. This rearrangement joins TRBV9 to TRBJ2-3; D perhaps matches TRBD2 (6 bases). There are 15 residues in the CDR3. The germline CDR1 and CDR2 sequences are SGDLS and YYNGEE. V was clipped by 3 bases and J by 2 bases, with 13 bases between them. The DNA for the CDR3 is TGTGCCAGCAGCGACATGAGGAGGGCCACAGATACGCAGTATTTT. Translated: CASSDMRRATDTQYF.

This clonotype has a count of ten or more. This rearrangement joins TRBV28 to TRBJ1-1; D is possibly TRBD1 (5 bases). The CDR3 covers 14 residues. Germline CDR1 reads MDHEN; CDR2 reads SYDVKM. The germline V and J ends were trimmed by 6 bases and 1 base, with 12 bases remaining between them. CDR3 sequence reads: CASRPRQRNTEAFF. As DNA, the CDR3 is TGTGCCAGCAGACCGCGACAGAGGAACACTGAAGCTTTCTTT.

This clonotype was picked up a small number of times. The chain joins TRBV30 to TRBJ1-1; D uncertain. Germline assignment: CDR1 GTSNPN and CDR2 SVGIG (reference sequence). The CDR3 sequence is 13 residues long. With 1 base removed from V and 1 base from J, the gap between germline ends came to 7 bases. CDR3 coding DNA: TGTGCCTGGAGTGCAGGAACGAACACTGAAGCTTTCTTT. Translated, it gives CAWSAGTNTEAFF.

There are a few counts of this clonotype. This chain connects TRBV19 to TRBJ2-2, with 13 bases lining up with TRBD2. Germline CDR1 LNHDA, CDR2 SQIVND (reference sequence). J was trimmed by 4 bases and V by 7 bases; bases with no gene match: 3. This CDR3 has 15 residues. CDR3 sequence: CASTGTSGTTGELFF. DNA for the CDR3: TGTGCCAGTACCGGGACTAGCGGGACCACCGGGGAGCTGTTTTTT.

There are a few counts of this clonotype. The junction shows a germline mismatch at one end, possibly a read error. The chain joins TRBV11-1 to TRBJ2-7, with TRBD1 matching over 10 bases. The CDR3 sequence is 16 residues long. Germline CDR1 reads SGHAT; CDR2 reads FQDESV (reference sequence). The CDR3 loop reads CASSHPETGGFSEQYF. The CDR3 DNA reads as TGCGCCAGCAGCCACCCCGAGACAGGGGGCTTCTCCGAGCAGTACTTC.